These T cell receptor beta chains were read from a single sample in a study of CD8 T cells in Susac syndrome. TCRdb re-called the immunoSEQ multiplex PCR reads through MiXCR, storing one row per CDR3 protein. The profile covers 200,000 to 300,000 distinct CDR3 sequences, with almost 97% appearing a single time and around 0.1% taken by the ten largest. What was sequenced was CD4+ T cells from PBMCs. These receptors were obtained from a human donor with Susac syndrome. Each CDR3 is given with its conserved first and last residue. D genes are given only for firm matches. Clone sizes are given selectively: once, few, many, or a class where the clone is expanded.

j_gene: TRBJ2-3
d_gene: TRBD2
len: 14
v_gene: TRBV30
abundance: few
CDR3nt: TGTGCCTGGTCGGTGGGAGGGAGCACAGATACGCAGTATTTT
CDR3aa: CAWSVGGSTDTQYF

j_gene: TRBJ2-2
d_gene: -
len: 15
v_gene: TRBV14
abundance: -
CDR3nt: TGTGCCAGCAGCCGCCAAGGCTTAGACACCGGGGAGCTGTTTTTT
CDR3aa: CASSRQGLDTGELFF

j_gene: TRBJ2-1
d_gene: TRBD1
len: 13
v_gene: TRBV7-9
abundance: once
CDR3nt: TGTGCCAGCAGCTTAAAGGGGGACAGTGAGCAGTTCTTC
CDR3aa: CASSLKGDSEQFF

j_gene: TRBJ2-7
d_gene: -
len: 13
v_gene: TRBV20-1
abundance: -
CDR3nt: TGCAGTGCTAGAGCTGCAGTCTCCTACGAGCAGTACTTC
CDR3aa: CSARAAVSYEQYF

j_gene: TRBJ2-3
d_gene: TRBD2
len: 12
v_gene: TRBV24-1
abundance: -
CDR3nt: TGTGCCACCAGTGACCGGACTAGCACGCAGTATTTT
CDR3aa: CATSDRTSTQYF

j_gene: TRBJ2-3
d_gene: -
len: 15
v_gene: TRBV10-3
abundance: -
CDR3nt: TGTGCCATCAGTGAGTTTAGCGGAAGCACAGATACGCAGTATTTT
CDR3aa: CAISEFSGSTDTQYF

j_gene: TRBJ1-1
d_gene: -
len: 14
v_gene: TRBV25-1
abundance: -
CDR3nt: TGTGCCAACCTTTATTCCGGACAGTGGAGAAGCTCTCCATTT
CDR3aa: CANLYSGQWRSSPF

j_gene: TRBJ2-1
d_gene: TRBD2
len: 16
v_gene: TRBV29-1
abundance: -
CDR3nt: TGCAGCGTTGAAGATCCGAAACTAGCGGGCTCTAATGAGCAGTTCTTC
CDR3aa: CSVEDPKLAGSNEQFF

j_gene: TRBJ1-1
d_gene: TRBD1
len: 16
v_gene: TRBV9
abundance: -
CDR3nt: TGTGCCAGCAGCCGGGAACTACAGGGGGCGAACACTGAAGCTTTCTTT
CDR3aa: CASSRELQGANTEAFF

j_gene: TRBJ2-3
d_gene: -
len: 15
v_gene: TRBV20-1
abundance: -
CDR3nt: TGCAGTGCGGCCGGGCCCAATTTCGAGACAGATACGCAGTATTTT
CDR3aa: CSAAGPNFETDTQYF

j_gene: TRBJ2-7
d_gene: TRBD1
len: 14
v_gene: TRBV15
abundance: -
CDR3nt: TGTGCCACCAGGGCCGGACAGGGAGGTTACGAGCAGTACTTC
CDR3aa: CATRAGQGGYEQYF

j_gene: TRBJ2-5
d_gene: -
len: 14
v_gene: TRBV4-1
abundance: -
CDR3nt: TGCGCCAGCAGATCCGGGACACAGCAAGAGACCCAGTACTTC
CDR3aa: CASRSGTQQETQYF

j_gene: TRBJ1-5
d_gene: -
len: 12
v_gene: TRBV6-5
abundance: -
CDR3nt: TGTGCCACCCGAGGATCCAATCAGCCCCAGCATTTT
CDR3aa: CATRGSNQPQHF

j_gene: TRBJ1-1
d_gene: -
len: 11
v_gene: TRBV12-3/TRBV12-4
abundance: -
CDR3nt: TGTGCCAGCAGTGGGGGGGGTGAAGCTTTCTTT
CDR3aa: CASSGGGEAFF

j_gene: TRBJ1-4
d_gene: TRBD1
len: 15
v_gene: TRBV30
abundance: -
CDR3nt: TGTGCCTGGAGTCTGGGACAGGGGCCTTCTGAAAAACTGTTTTTT
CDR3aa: CAWSLGQGPSEKLFF

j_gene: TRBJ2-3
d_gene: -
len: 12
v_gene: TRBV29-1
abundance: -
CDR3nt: TGCAGCGCCCGAACAGGTCCGGATACGCAGTATTTT
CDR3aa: CSARTGPDTQYF

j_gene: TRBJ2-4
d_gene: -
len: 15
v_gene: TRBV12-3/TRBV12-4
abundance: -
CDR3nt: TGTGCCAGCAGTTCGGATTGGGCTAGCGTCAACATTCAGTACTTC
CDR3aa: CASSSDWASVNIQYF

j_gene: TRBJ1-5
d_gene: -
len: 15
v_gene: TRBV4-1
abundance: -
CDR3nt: TGCGCCAGCAGCCTGACAGTTTATAGCAATCAGCCCCAGCATTTT
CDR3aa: CASSLTVYSNQPQHF

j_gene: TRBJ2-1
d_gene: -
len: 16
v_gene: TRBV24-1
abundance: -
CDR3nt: TGTGCCACCAGTGATGCGGTGGCCGGGAAGGATAATGAGCAGTTCTTC
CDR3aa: CATSDAVAGKDNEQFF

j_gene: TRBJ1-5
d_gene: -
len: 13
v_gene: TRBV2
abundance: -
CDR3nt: TGTGCCAGCAGGGGACGGGCCTCGTGGCCCCAGCATTTT
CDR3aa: CASRGRASWPQHF

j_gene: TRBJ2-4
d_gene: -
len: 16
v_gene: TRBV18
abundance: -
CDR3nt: TGTGCCAGCTCACCTATTCAGGGGTTAGCCAAAAACATTCAGTACTTC
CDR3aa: CASSPIQGLAKNIQYF

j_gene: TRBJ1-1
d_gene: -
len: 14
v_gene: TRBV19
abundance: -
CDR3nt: TGTGCCAGTACAGGGTTTTCGGAGAACACTGAAGCTTTCTTT
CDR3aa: CASTGFSENTEAFF

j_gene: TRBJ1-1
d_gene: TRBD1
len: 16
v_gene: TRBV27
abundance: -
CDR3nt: TGTGCCAGCAGTTTAGACCCGGACAGGGTGAACACTGAAGCTTTCTTT
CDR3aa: CASSLDPDRVNTEAFF

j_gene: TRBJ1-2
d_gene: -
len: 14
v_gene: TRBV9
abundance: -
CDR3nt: TGTGCCAGCAGCGTAGCTACGGGACATCAAGGCTACACCTTC
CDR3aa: CASSVATGHQGYTF

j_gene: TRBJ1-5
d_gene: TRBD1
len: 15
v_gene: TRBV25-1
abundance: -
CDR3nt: TGTGCCAGCAGTAAAACAGGGGGTTTCAATCAGCCCCAGCATTTT
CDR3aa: CASSKTGGFNQPQHF

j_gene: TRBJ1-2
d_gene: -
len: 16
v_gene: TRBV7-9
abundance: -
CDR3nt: TGTGCCAGCAGCTTAGGGGAGGAGGTGAAGTTATATGGCTACACCTTC
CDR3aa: CASSLGEEVKLYGYTF

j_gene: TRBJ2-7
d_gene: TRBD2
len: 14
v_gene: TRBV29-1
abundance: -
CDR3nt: TGCAGCGTTGAGTTCGCTAGCGGAAACTACGAGCAGTACTTC
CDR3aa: CSVEFASGNYEQYF

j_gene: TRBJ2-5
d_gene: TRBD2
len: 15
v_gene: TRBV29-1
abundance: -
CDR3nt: TGCAGCGTTGGACTAGCGGGACCAGTGTGGGAGACCCAGTACTTC
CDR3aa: CSVGLAGPVWETQYF

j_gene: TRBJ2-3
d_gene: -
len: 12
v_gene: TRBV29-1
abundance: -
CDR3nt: TGCAGCGCCACACAGAACACAGATACGCAGTATTTT
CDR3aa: CSATQNTDTQYF

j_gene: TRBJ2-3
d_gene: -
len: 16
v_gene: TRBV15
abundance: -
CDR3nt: TGTGCCACCAGCAGAGATCTCGCGGGGACCACAGATACGCAGTATTTT
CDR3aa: CATSRDLAGTTDTQYF

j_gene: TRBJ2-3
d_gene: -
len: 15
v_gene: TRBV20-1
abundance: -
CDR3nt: TGCAGTGCTATACCCGCCCGGACAGCCACAGATACGCAGTATTTT
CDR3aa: CSAIPARTATDTQYF

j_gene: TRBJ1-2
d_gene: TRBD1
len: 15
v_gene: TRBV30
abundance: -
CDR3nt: TGTGCCTGGAGGGGCATCTCCGACAGGGAGGATGGCTACACCTTC
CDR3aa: CAWRGISDREDGYTF

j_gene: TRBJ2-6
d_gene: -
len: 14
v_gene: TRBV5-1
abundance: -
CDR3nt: TGCGCCACCGTCGGAGGGACTGGGGCCAACGTCCTGACTTTC
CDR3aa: CATVGGTGANVLTF

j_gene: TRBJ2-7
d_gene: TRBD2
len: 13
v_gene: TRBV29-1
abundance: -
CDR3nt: TGCAGCGTTGTAGTAGCGGGGCCGGGGGAGCAGTACTTC
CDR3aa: CSVVVAGPGEQYF

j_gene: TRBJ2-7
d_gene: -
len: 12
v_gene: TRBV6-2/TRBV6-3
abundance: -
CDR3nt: TGTGCCAGCGGCGGACAGACTTACGAGCAGTACTTC
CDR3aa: CASGGQTYEQYF

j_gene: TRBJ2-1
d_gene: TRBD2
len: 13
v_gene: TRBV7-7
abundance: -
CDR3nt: TGTGCTAGCAGCCAAGCGGGGTACAATGAGCAGTTCTTC
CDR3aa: CASSQAGYNEQFF

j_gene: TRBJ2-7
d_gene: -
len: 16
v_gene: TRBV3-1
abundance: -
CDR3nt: TGTGCCAGCAGCCAAGGTACTATGGGACTTAACTACGAGCAGTACTTC
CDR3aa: CASSQGTMGLNYEQYF

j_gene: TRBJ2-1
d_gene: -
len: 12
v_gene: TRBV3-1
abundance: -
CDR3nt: TGTGCCAGCAGCCGGTGGTCGTATGAGCAGTTCTTC
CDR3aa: CASSRWSYEQFF

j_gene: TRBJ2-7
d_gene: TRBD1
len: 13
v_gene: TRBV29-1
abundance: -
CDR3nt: TGCAGCGTCGCGAGGGACAGGAACTACGAGCAGTACTTC
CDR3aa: CSVARDRNYEQYF

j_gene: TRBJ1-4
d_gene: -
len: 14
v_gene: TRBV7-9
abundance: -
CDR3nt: TGTGCCAACAGCTTAGGGGGTGCTAATGAAAAACTGTTTTTT
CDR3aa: CANSLGGANEKLFF

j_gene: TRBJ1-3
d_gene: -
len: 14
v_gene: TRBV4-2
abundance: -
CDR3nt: TGTGCCAGCAGCCTTAAAGTCTCTGGAAACACCATATATTTT
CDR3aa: CASSLKVSGNTIYF

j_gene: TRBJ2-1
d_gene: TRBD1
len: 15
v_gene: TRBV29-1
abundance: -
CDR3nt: TGCAGCGTTGAAGATCCCCGCAGGGGGTTCGGCGAGCAGTTCTTC
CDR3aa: CSVEDPRRGFGEQFF

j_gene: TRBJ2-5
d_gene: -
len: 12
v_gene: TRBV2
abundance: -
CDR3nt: TGTGCCACGTCCCCGGAGGGAGAGACCCAGTACTTC
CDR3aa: CATSPEGETQYF

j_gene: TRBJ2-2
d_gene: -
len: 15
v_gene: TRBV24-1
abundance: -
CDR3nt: -
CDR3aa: CATSGTGEGPGSCFF

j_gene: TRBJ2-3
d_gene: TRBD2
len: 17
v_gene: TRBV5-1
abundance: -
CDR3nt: TGCGCCAGCAGCTGGAGGGGACTAGCGGGAGGAGCAGATACGCAGTATTTT
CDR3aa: CASSWRGLAGGADTQYF

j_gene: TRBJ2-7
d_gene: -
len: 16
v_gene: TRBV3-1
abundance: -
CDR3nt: TGTGCCAGCAGCCAAGGGATCTGGTCTACCTCCTACGAGCAGTACTTC
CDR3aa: CASSQGIWSTSYEQYF

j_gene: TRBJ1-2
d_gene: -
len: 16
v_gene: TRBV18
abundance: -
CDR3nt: TGTGCCAGCTCACCATTTGCCGGGACTGATAACTATGGCTACACCTTC
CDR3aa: CASSPFAGTDNYGYTF

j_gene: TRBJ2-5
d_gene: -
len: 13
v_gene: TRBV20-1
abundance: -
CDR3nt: TGCAGTGCTAGAGAATTCTCGAGAGCGACCCAGTACTTC
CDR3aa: CSAREFSRATQYF

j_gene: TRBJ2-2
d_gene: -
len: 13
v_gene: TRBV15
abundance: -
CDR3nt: TGTGCCACCAGCAGAGATCACCCCGGGGAGCTGTTTTTT
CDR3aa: CATSRDHPGELFF

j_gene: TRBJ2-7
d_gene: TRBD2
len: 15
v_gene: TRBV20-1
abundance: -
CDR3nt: TGCAGTGCTAGTGGAGGGAAGCTAGCGGGAGACGAGCAGTACTTC
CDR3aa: CSASGGKLAGDEQYF

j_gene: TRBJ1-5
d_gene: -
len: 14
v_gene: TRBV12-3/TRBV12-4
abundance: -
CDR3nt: TGTGCCAGCAGTTTCGCAGGGGGCAATCAGCCCCAGCATTTT
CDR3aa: CASSFAGGNQPQHF

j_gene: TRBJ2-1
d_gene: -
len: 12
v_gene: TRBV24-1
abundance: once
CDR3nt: TGTGCCACCAGCCAATATCGGGGTGAGCAGTTCTTC
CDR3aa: CATSQYRGEQFF

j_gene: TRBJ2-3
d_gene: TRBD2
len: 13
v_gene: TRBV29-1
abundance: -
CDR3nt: TGCAGCCTAATAGCGGGAGCTACAGATACGCAGTATTTT
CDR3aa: CSLIAGATDTQYF

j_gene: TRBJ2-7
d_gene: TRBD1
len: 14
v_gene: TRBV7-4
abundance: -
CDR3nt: TGTGCCAGCAGCGGGGGGACAGGGTTCGATGAGCAGTACTTC
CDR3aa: CASSGGTGFDEQYF

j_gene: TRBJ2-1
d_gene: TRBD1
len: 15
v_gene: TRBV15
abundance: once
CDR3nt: TGTGCCACCAGGCAATGGGACAGGAACGACAATGAGCAGTTCTTC
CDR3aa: CATRQWDRNDNEQFF